The entry below describes one T cell receptor (beta chain). Sequence at one end of the junction differs from germline and may be a read error. The source of the sample is a study of OX40 agonist ivuxolimab in advanced cancers. Assay: immunoSEQ multiplex PCR; the TCRdb copy retains only in-frame clones and omits some. The sample lists over 70,000 clones, around 86% occurring once. This CDR3 is 12 amino acids long. The V gene's germline CDR1 is SEHNR and CDR2 FQNEAQ (reference sequence). The sequencing here drew on CD4+ or CD8+ T cells sorted from blood, taken in a trial of the OX40 agonist ivuxolimab. The chain has TRBV7-9 and TRBJ1-2, with D unclear. This receptor was identified in an adult with an advanced solid tumor such as melanoma, head and neck, liver or kidney cancer. DNA of the CDR3: TGTGCCAGCAGCTTAGAAGGATCTTCTGGCGACTTC. Amino acid sequence: CASSLEGSSGDF.